Listed here are 4 T cell receptor beta chains from one sample, sequenced in a study of blood T cells in healthy people across ages. It was with a sample-barcoded 5' primer and a J-beta primer mix that a second PCR of about 6 to 12 cycles was run. TCRdb re-derived calls from the 5' RACE reads in MiXCR, one entry per CDR3 protein. The table lists 700,000 or so distinct CDR3 sequences, about a fifth of them singletons, with about 20% in the top ten. The sample taken for sequencing was blood. Receptor source: a man aged 65 to 79 in good health.

This clonotype has only a few counts. The CDR3 DNA follows: TGTGCCAGCTCACCACAGGGCATCAACACTGAAGCTTTCTTT. As protein: CASSPQGINTEAFF. The chain joins TRBV18 to TRBJ1-1; D remains ambiguous. Trimming shortened V by 1 base and J by 2 bases, and 8 bases separated the two germline ends. The CDR3 has 14 amino acids. Germline V gene sequence: CDR1 KGHSH, CDR2 LQKENI.

V is TRBV6-1 and J is TRBJ2-2; D remains ambiguous. The V end lost 1 base, the J end lost 3 bases, and 12 bases lay between the germline ends. CDR1 MNHNS and CDR2 SASEGT come from the germline V gene. The CDR3 has 16 residues. DNA for the CDR3: TGTGCCAGCAGTGAAGGTAGCCCCTCTTACACCGGGGAGCTGTTTTTT. This translates into CASSEGSPSYTGELFF.

This clonotype was seen a few times. The gene calls are TRBV7-2 and TRBJ2-5, with D perhaps matching TRBD1 or TRBD2 (5 bases each). The CDR3 runs to 18 residues. V lost 5 bases to trimming and J lost 0 bases, with 22 bases between them. The germline V gene has CDR1 SGHTA and CDR2 FQGNSA. CDR3 bases: TGTGCCAGCAGCCCCCAGGGAGCTAGCCCAACGTACCAAGAGACCCAGTACTTC. Amino acid sequence: CASSPQGASPTYQETQYF.

The chain joins TRBV6-2 or TRBV6-3 to TRBJ1-5; D is ambiguous. V lost 3 bases to trimming and J lost 4 bases, with 10 bases between them. Germline CDR1 is MNHEY and CDR2 is SVGEGT. This CDR3 contains 14 residues. The CDR3 DNA sequence: TGTGCCAGCAGTTATGGCCTGTATAATCAGCCCCAGCATTTT. Translating gives CASSYGLYNQPQHF.